The 19 T cell receptor beta chains reported below all come from one sample, sequenced in a study of spatial heterogeneity in lung cancer. Study-level findings and limits: Mutation tallies in tumors tracked expanded intratumoral alpha and beta TCR counts.

Time point meaning: sample taken at primary tumor resection. The antigens for these receptors are not known. MiXCR, applied by TCRdb to the 5' RACE reads, yields one record per CDR3 protein. Here the sample spans about 7,800 distinct CDR3 sequences, about 8% being singletons. This material consisted of lung tumor tissue, taken at surgery. The source is a male donor with early-stage non-small cell lung cancer.

This clonotype was recorded only once. The size of this beta chain means little, since it is a stray read in a library made for alpha chains. V usage is TRBV6-2 or TRBV6-3 and J usage is TRBJ2-1; D ambiguous. The CDR3 totals 15 residues. Germline values: CDR1 MNHEY, CDR2 SVGEGT. Trimming removed 6 bases at V and 0 bases at J, with 12 bases between. The CDR3 sequence: CASSQAVYSYNEQFF. The CDR3 DNA is TGTGCCAGCAGCCAGGCAGTCTACTCCTACAATGAGCAGTTCTTC.

This clonotype was detected many times. This beta chain turned up in a library designed for alpha chains; as an off-target read, its abundance says little. Here the CDR3 reads CSAQNSYEQYF. The CDR3 DNA reads TGCAGTGCGCAAAACTCCTACGAGCAGTACTTC. This chain connects TRBV20-1 to TRBJ2-7; D is uncertain. Trimming took off 6 bases at V and 0 bases at J, with 6 bases between the two ends. The CDR3 is 11 residues long. Germline V lookup: CDR1 DFQATT, CDR2 SNEGSKA (reference sequence).

About this clonotype itself: This beta chain is off target for a library built for alpha chains, so its abundance means little. The chain has TRBV7-2 and TRBJ2-2, with 11 bases fitting TRBD2. The CDR3 length is 15 residues. The J segment lost 7 bases and the V segment lost 3 bases, leaving 4 bases of the junction unmatched. Germline V gene sequence: CDR1 SGHTA, CDR2 FQGNSA. CDR3 sequence (DNA): TGTGCCAGCAGCTTGGTAGCGGGAGGGAGCGGGGAGCTGTTTTTT. Amino acid sequence: CASSLVAGGSGELFF.

This clonotype was detected many times. The library was designed around alpha chains, so this beta chain is a stray read whose abundance carries little weight. The rearrangement links TRBV24-1 to TRBJ2-3; 9 bases are shared with TRBD1. V dropped 3 bases and J dropped 2; count of bases not matched to a gene: 8. Germline V gene data show CDR1 as KGHDR and CDR2 as SFDVKD. The CDR3 extends over 17 amino acids. This CDR3 is CATSDTPGTGHTDTQYF. CDR3 DNA sequence: TGTGCCACCAGTGATACCCCCGGGACAGGGCACACAGATACGCAGTATTTT.

Judged by abundance, this clonotype is medium-sized. Within a library made for alpha chains, this beta chain is off target, and its count is uninformative. The J gene is TRBJ1-2, the V gene TRBV4-1, with 7 bases fitting TRBD1. The germline CDR1 and CDR2 sequences are MGHRA and YSYEKL. The junction had 5 bases not matched to a gene; V was cut back by 0 bases and J by 7 bases. The CDR3 is 14 residues long. Written as DNA, the CDR3 is TGCGCCAGCAGCCAAGATGCAGGGGGGGGTGGCTACACCTTC. Its protein product is CASSQDAGGGGYTF.

On this clonotype itself: This beta chain slipped into a library made for alpha chains as a stray read, so its size is not meaningful. V gene TRBV12-3 or TRBV12-4 combines with J gene TRBJ2-5; 8 bases match TRBD2. Germline trimming cut 3 bases from V and 4 bases from J; bases unmatched to any gene: 10. This CDR3 region has 16 residues. The CDR3 loop is CASSFNSHLAGETQYF. The DNA of the CDR3 is TGTGCCAGCAGTTTCAACTCCCATCTAGCGGGAGAGACCCAGTACTTC.

This clonotype is medium-sized by share. This beta chain came through as a stray read in a library set up for alpha chains, and its size says little. V and J are TRBV5-1 and TRBJ2-3; no clear D. Germline loops: CDR1 SGHRS, CDR2 YFSETQ. The germline V and J ends were trimmed by 6 bases and 1 base, with 18 bases remaining between them. The CDR3 is 16 residues long. The CDR3 region is CASTTTPGRGTDTQYF. The CDR3 coding sequence is TGCGCCAGCACCACAACTCCCGGAAGGGGCACAGATACGCAGTATTTT.

In this sample, this clonotype is medium-sized. As an off-target read in a library built for alpha chains, this beta chain has a frequency of little significance. This rearrangement joins TRBV20-1 to TRBJ2-5, with 7 bases lining up with TRBD1. Germline values: CDR1 DFQATT, CDR2 SNEGSKA (reference sequence). The CDR3 length is 16 residues. After removal of 5 bases from V and 1 base from J, the junction contained 13 bases not matched to a gene. The CDR3 region is CSAQLTGDPFQETQYF. The CDR3 DNA reads TGCAGTGCTCAACTTACAGGGGACCCGTTCCAAGAGACCCAGTACTTC.

In its sample, this clonotype is medium-sized. A library made for alpha chains picked up this beta chain off target, so its size means little. V is TRBV28 and J is TRBJ1-1; D remains unclear. V lost 6 bases, J lost 3 bases, and 11 bases lay in between. The germline V gene has CDR1 MDHEN and CDR2 SYDVKM. The CDR3 has 13 amino acids. CDR3: CASRSPGYTEAFF. CDR3 coding DNA: TGTGCCAGCAGATCCCCGGGGTACACTGAAGCTTTCTTT.

Note on this clonotype: This beta chain is a stray sequence in a library constructed for alpha chains; its clone size is not meaningful. The rearrangement links TRBV18 to TRBJ2-7, with D tentatively TRBD1 or TRBD2 (6 bases each). V lost 3 bases and J lost 2, with 14 bases in between. The CDR3 is 15 residues long. CDR1 KGHSH and CDR2 LQKENI come from the germline V gene. The CDR3 is CASSPVSGEAYEQYF. The CDR3 nucleotides are TGTGCCAGCTCACCGGTGTCAGGGGAGGCCTACGAGCAGTACTTC.

About this clonotype: This beta chain turned up in a library designed for alpha chains; as an off-target read, its abundance says little. This chain connects TRBV20-1 to TRBJ2-3; TRBD2 matches at 10 bases. Trimming removed 5 bases from V and 1 base from J; junction bases left unmatched: 3. Germline loops: CDR1 DFQATT, CDR2 SNEGSKA (reference sequence). The CDR3 length is 14 residues. CDR3 sequence: CSAPLAGGTDTQYF. The CDR3 DNA reads as TGCAGTGCTCCCCTAGCGGGAGGCACAGATACGCAGTATTTT.

This clonotype is labeled as medium-sized (0.01 to 0.1%). Being off target in a library aimed at alpha chains, this beta chain has a size of little meaning. This chain connects TRBV6-2 or TRBV6-3 to TRBJ2-5, with 7 bases that match TRBD1. Germline loops: CDR1 MNHEY, CDR2 SVGEGT. Trimming at V came to 5 bases and at J to 2 bases, leaving 14 bases not matched to a gene. The CDR3 is 17 residues long. In DNA form, the CDR3 reads TGTGCCAGCAGTCCCGGGACAGAATTTACCCGACAAGAGACCCAGTACTTC. As protein: CASSPGTEFTRQETQYF.

In its sample, this clonotype is medium-sized. This beta chain is off target for a library built for alpha chains, so its abundance means little. V gene TRBV20-1 combines with J gene TRBJ2-7, with D uncertain. V lost 0 bases and J lost 2, with 5 bases in between. Per the germline V gene, CDR1 is DFQATT and CDR2 is SNEGSKA (reference sequence). The CDR3 consists of 12 residues. CDR3 region: CSAREGTYEQYF. The CDR3, as DNA: TGCAGTGCTAGAGAGGGCACCTACGAGCAGTACTTC.

There are many counts of this clonotype. Being off target in a library aimed at alpha chains, this beta chain has a size of little meaning. The gene calls are TRBV7-9 and TRBJ2-7; TRBD1 or TRBD2 may be the D gene (5 bases each). Trimming removed 5 bases from V and 0 bases from J, with 14 bases in between. The germline CDR1 and CDR2 sequences are SEHNR and FQNEAQ (reference sequence). CDR3 length: 15 amino acids. CDR3 nucleotide sequence: TGTGCCAGCAGCCTCAGCGGTGGGGCCTCCTACGAGCAGTACTTC. This gives the protein CASSLSGGASYEQYF.

This clonotype was observed a handful of times. A library prepared for alpha chains yielded this beta chain as an off-target read; its size is of little meaning. The chain employs TRBV28 and TRBJ2-3, with TRBD1 matching 8 bases. J was trimmed by 1 base and V by 0 bases; bases with no gene match: 9. Germline V gene sequence: CDR1 MDHEN, CDR2 SYDVKM. This CDR3 region has 18 residues. The CDR3, as DNA: TGTGCCAGCAGTTTATGGGGAGGACAGGGTGGACGCACAGATACGCAGTATTTT. This sequence encodes CASSLWGGQGGRTDTQYF.

This clonotype is labeled as medium-sized. This beta chain is a stray read from a library made for alpha chains; its abundance is not meaningful. This chain connects TRBV7-2 to TRBJ1-2; tentatively, D is TRBD1 (6 bases). The V and J ends lost 6 bases and 2 bases respectively, with 13 bases between them. The CDR3 contains 14 residues. From germline, CDR1 is SGHTA and CDR2 FQGNSA. This CDR3 reads CASRNFGQNYGYTF. The CDR3 bases are TGTGCCAGCAGGAATTTTGGACAGAACTATGGCTACACCTTC.

The table lists this clonotype with many counts. Because this beta chain is a stray read in a library intended to capture alpha chains, its abundance should not be given much weight. The rearrangement links TRBV5-4 to TRBJ2-1; 8 nucleotides align to TRBD2. The V and J ends lost 5 bases and 3 bases, in that order; junction bases with no gene match: 10. CDR1 and CDR2 from the germline V gene are SGHNT and YYREEE (reference sequence). This CDR3 is built from 16 residues. DNA of the CDR3: TGTGCCAGCAGGGCCGAGGGTAGCGGGGTCTACAATGAGCAGTTCTTC. It encodes CASRAEGSGVYNEQFF. Complete variable domain (other parts from reference TRBV5-4 and TRBJ2-1): ETGVTQSPTHLIKTRGQQVTLRCSSQSGHNTVSWYQQALGQGPQFIFQYYREEENGRGNFPPRFSGLQFPNYSSELNVNALELDDSALYLCASRAEGSGVYNEQFFGPGTRLTVL.

This clonotype has a count of ten or more. This beta chain slipped into a library made for alpha chains as a stray read, so its size is not meaningful. This chain uses TRBV18 with TRBJ1-4; TRBD1 matches 8 bases. This CDR3 has 15 residues. Per germline, CDR1 KGHSH and CDR2 LQKENI. J lost 6 bases, V lost 3 bases, and 6 bases had no gene match. As DNA, the CDR3 is TGTGCCAGCTCACCGGGTCAGGGGGCGGATGAAAAACTGTTTTTT. Translation: CASSPGQGADEKLFF. Full variable domain (outside the CDR3, taken from reference TRBV18 and TRBJ1-4): NAGVMQNPRHLVRRRGQEARLRCSPMKGHSHVYWYRQLPEEGLKFMVYLQKENIIDESGMPKERFSAEFPKEGPSILRIQQVVRGDSAAYFCASSPGQGADEKLFFGSGTQLSVL.

This clonotype was detected many times. This beta chain appears as a stray read in a library generated for alpha chains; its size is not informative. The chain recombines TRBV12-3 or TRBV12-4 with TRBJ2-5; a possible D gene is TRBD2 (6 bases). Trimming removed 4 bases from V and 4 bases from J, with 13 bases in between. The CDR3 contains 14 residues. The CDR3 DNA sequence: TGTGCCAGCAGTTCTTCTCAAGCGGGAGAGACCCAGTACTTC. It codes for CASSSSQAGETQYF.